This T cell receptor beta chain was captured in a study of CD8 T cells in Susac syndrome (dated by TCRdb to about 2019). In the study overall: Among the sequenced Susac syndrome patients, five or six had clinically active disease and eight or nine were in clinical remission. The study used repertoire sequencing to test whether antigen drove CD8+ T cell activation and differentiation in Susac syndrome. The clonality of the CD8+ T cell repertoire was compared across over 9 healthy donors, around 14 Susac syndrome patients and around 16 multiple sclerosis patients. At blood withdrawal, Susac syndrome patients were either therapy-naive, taking corticosteroids (in some cases with IVIg as well), or taking IVIg alone.

The V and J ends are trimmed by 1 base and 1 base, leaving 5 bases between them. CDR1 and CDR2 were assigned from the germline V gene (reference sequence) as LGHDT and YNNKEL. The CDR3 spans 13 residues, from the cysteine through the phenylalanine. Only the CDR3 region is kept as DNA, spanning 39 bases read in frame from base 1. The table lists this clonotype with a few counts. Which antigen it targets is not known. No base quality information exists; no much larger clone differs at one position. What the research found in general, with its limitations: The number of individuals in the TCR sequencing and HLA analysis was acknowledged as relatively small. Clonal expansion was observed in Susac syndrome CD8+ repertoires, with the highest expansion in CD8+ TEMRA cells and greater expansion in clinically active than in remitting patients. Looking at Susac-specific public clones, the researchers identified roughly 17 in the total CD8+ repertoire and roughly 5 in the CD8+ TEMRA repertoire.

High-throughput TCR beta sequencing profiled peripheral blood CD8+ and CD4+ T cells from healthy donors, Susac syndrome patients and multiple sclerosis patients. The Susac syndrome patients fulfilled recently defined diagnostic criteria for either definite or probable disease. Bulk CD8+ and CD4+ T cells were purified by magnetic negative isolation, while CD8+ TEMRA cells were enriched using FACS. Blood was drawn into EDTA tubes, processed within 24 hours, and PBMCs were isolated by density gradient centrifugation. PBMCs intended for TCR sequencing were cryopreserved in liquid nitrogen and were subsequently thawed in a 37 degrees C water bath. The sorted or isolated CD4+, CD8+ and CD8+ TEMRA cells had a purity of 90% or higher. RNA was extracted using the RNeasy kit, and roughly 0.5 to 1 ug of the RNA was reverse transcribed with random hexamers. The immunoSEQ multiplex PCR assay, which covers 54 Vbeta and 13 Jbeta segments, was used to amplify TCR beta CDR3 regions. Bias from PCR amplification was corrected by using a synthetic template baseline for primer optimization and for computational correction. The authors' pipeline ran thus. Reads were assigned to V, D and J genes according to IMGT and analyzed in immunoSEQ Analyzer, with only productive sequences retained. Clonality was computed as one minus Shannon entropy normalized by log2 of the number of productive unique sequences. For each patient and control, public and private clones were evaluated within the 100 most prevalent clones. Clones were defined as Susac-specific when absent from the healthy and MS cohorts, from 1052 published viral clones and from other ImmuneACCESS disease sequences. Using fastp at Q25 and MiXCR, TCRdb reprocessed the public reads and kept productive beta chains. A single entry per CDR3 protein holds the most common genes and DNA from its merged rows. These V and J calls rely on TCRdb rather than the paper's analysis. This sample gives fewer than 140,000 distinct CDR3 sequences in total; roughly 94% of them show up just once. About 0.42% of the sample goes to the ten largest clones.

The chain is made from TRBV3-1 and TRBJ2-7; no D segment can be confidently identified. The receptor was isolated from a human donor with Susac syndrome. Material: CD8+ T cells from PBMCs. The DNA reads TGTGCCAGCAGCCAAGGCAGTTCCTACGAGCAGTACTTC. Translated, it reads CASSQGSSYEQYF.